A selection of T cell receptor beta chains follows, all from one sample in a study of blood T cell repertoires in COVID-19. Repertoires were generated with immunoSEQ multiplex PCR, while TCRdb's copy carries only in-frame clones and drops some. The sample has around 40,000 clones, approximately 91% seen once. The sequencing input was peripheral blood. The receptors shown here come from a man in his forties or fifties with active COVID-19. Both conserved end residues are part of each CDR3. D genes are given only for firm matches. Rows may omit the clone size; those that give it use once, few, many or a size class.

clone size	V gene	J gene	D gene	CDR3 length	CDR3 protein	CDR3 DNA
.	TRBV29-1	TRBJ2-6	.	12	CSVDNGANVLTF	TGCAGCGTTGATAATGGGGCCAACGTCCTGACTTTC
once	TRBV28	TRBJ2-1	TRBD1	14	CASSFYPTGDEQFF	TGTGCCAGCAGTTTTTACCCGACAGGGGATGAGCAGTTCTTC
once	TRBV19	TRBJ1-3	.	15	CASREQSLSGNTIYF	TGTGCCAGTAGAGAACAGAGCCTCTCTGGAAACACCATATATTTT
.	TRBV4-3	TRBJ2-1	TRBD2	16	CASSQEGTSGSYEQFF	TGCGCCAGCAGCCAAGAGGGGACTAGCGGGAGCTATGAGCAGTTCTTC
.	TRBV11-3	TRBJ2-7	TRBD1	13	CASSFGTGVEQYF	TGTGCCAGCAGCTTCGGGACAGGGGTCGAGCAGTACTTC
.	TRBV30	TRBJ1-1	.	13	CAWSPDLNTEAFF	TGTGCCTGGAGTCCCGACTTGAACACTGAAGCTTTCTTT
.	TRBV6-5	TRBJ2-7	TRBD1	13	CASMHLTGVQQYF	TGTGCCAGTATGCACCTGACAGGGGTACAGCAGTACTTC
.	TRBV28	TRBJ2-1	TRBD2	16	CASTSPPREGYNEQFF	TGTGCCAGCACCTCCCCACCGCGGGAGGGGTACAATGAGCAGTTCTTC
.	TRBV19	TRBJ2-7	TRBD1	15	CASSAPGQGYYEQYF	TGTGCCAGTAGTGCCCCTGGACAGGGGTACTACGAGCAGTACTTC
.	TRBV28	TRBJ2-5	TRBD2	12	CATKLAWETQYF	TGTGCCACCAAACTAGCGTGGGAGACCCAGTACTTC
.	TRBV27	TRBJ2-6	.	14	CASKGDSGANVLTF	TGTGCCAGCAAGGGGGATTCTGGGGCCAACGTCCTGACTTTC
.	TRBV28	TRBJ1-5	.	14	CASMDWGGEQPQHF	TGTGCCAGCATGGATTGGGGAGGGGAGCAGCCCCAGCATTTT
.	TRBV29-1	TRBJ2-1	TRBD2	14	CSVELAREGNEQFF	TGCAGCGTTGAACTTGCGCGGGAGGGGAATGAGCAGTTCTTC
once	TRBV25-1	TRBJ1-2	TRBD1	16	CASSVWQGAAGYGYTF	TGTGCCAGCAGTGTATGGCAGGGGGCGGCCGGCTATGGCTACACCTTC
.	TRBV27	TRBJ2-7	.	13	CASSFRQSYEQYF	TGTGCCAGCAGTTTCCGACAGAGCTACGAGCAGTACTTC
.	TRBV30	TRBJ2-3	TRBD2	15	CAWSVRASGTDTQYF	TGTGCCTGGAGTGTACGGGCTAGCGGGACAGATACGCAGTATTTT